This entry features one TCR beta chain sequence. Here immunoSEQ multiplex PCR was the method, and the copy in TCRdb shows in-frame clones only, minus some. The sample has roughly 170,000 clones, around 88% seen once. This CDR3 has 12 amino acids. The V gene's germline CDR1 is LNHNV and CDR2 YYDKDF (reference sequence). Trimming left V 4 bases short and J 5 bases short, with 6 bases between. The record originates from a study of control samples from healthy donors and cancer patients. The V and J genes are TRBV15 and TRBJ2-1; the D gene is possibly TRBD1 (5 bases). The sample taken for sequencing was blood. The clonotype was recovered from a woman younger than 45 in good health. The DNA of the CDR3 is TGTGCCACCAGCATGGACAACAATGAGCAGTTCTTC. Translation gives CATSMDNNEQFF.